One T cell receptor (beta chain) is described in this entry. The CDR3 is 13 residues long. Germline CDR1 is LGHNT and CDR2 is FRNRAP. The V end lost 1 base, the J end lost 8 bases, and 11 bases lay between the germline ends. The data stem from a study of CD8 T cells in Susac syndrome. Reverse transcription of roughly 0.45 to 1 ug RNA was performed with random hexamers. TCRdb reprocessed the immunoSEQ multiplex PCR reads with MiXCR, giving one entry per CDR3 protein. Of 250,000 to 350,000 distinct CDR3 sequences in the sample, around 90% are singletons; the top ten hold more than 0.06%. The study used treatment-naive patients who had stable or active relapsing-remitting disease as multiple sclerosis controls.

Sequencing input: CD4+ T cells from PBMCs. The chain is built from TRBV12-5 and TRBJ1-1; no reliable D call. The TCR was taken from a human donor with multiple sclerosis. CDR3 nucleotide sequence: TGTGCTAGTGGTTTGGAGGAAGTTAAGGAAGCTTTCTTT. It specifies CASGLEEVKEAFF.